What follows describes a single T cell receptor (beta chain). This CDR3 is built from 15 residues. The germline gives CDR1 MGHRA, CDR2 YSYEKL. Trimming shortened V by 0 bases and J by 4 bases, and 11 bases separated the two germline ends. Original analysis: Amplified reference gene primers provided the basis for estimating nucleated cell counts. Data came from immunoSEQ multiplex PCR; TCRdb stores just in-frame clones and leaves some out. V and J calls and clone size come straight from that table; D and trimming were deduced from the DNA. The data show about 150,000 clones, over 70% seen once. The data originate from a study of blood T cell repertoires in COVID-19. Study-wide background: T cells, B-cell-depleted T cells, or PBMCs provided the cDNA or gDNA that served as material.

Input material: peripheral blood. This chain joins TRBV4-1 and TRBJ2-3; maybe TRBD2 (5 bases). The TCR sequence derives from a woman aged 60-75 years with acute or convalescent COVID-19. CDR3 DNA: TGCGCCAGCAGCCAAGACCGGGGTTTGGCAGATACGCAGTATTTT. This encodes CASSQDRGLADTQYF.